Each of the 11 T cell receptor beta chains below was sequenced from the same sample in a study of human T cells and chemical hapten exposure (dated by TCRdb to about 2021). This specimen's time point label, interpreted: pre-sensitization, week 0. What this sample's treatment or condition label stands for: therapeutic diphenylcyclopropenone sensitization with weekly scalp DPC. The method behind the library was RACE. The listed sequencing device is NextSeq 500. TCRdb reanalyzed the raw reads on its own, using fastp at Q25 for trimming and MiXCR for clone calling, and kept in-frame beta chains. CDR3 protein duplicates are merged, each entry listing the most common genes and DNA. This sample gives about 53,000 distinct CDR3 sequences in total; roughly a tenth of them show up just once. The top ten hold 8% to 10% of the sample. This specimen consisted of whole blood, obtained in connection with sensitization to the hapten diphenylcyclopropenone (DPC). Receptors originate from a man between 35 and 55 years old with alopecia areata. Some clones in this sample may be carry-over from other donors' samples.

The table lists this clonotype with a few counts. The chain is built from TRBV2 and TRBJ2-4; 7 bases align to TRBD1. The CDR3 extends over 12 amino acids. The junction had 4 bases not matched to a gene; V was cut back by 6 bases and J by 8 bases. Germline assignment: CDR1 SNHLY and CDR2 FYNNEI. The CDR3 loop reads CASRIGTDIQYF. The CDR3 DNA sequence: TGTGCCAGCAGAATCGGGACAGACATTCAGTACTTC.

This clonotype was counted a few times. The chain links TRBV19 to TRBJ2-2; a possible D gene is TRBD1 (5 bases). The CDR3 is made up of 14 amino acids. CDR1 is LNHDA and CDR2 is SQIVND in the germline V gene (reference sequence). Trimming took off 7 bases at V and 0 bases at J, with 9 bases between the two ends. The CDR3 region has the DNA TGTGCCAGTAAAGAGACAGCGAACACCGGGGAGCTGTTTTTT. It specifies CASKETANTGELFF. Complete variable domain (other parts from reference TRBV19 and TRBJ2-2): DGGITQSPKYLFRKEGQNVTLSCEQNLNHDAMYWYRQDPGQGLRLIYYSQIVNDFQKGDIAEGYSVSREKKESFPLTVTSAQKNPTAFYLCASKETANTGELFFGEGSRLTVL.

The chain combines TRBV6-5 with TRBJ2-5; a possible D gene is TRBD1 (6 bases). This CDR3 contains 13 residues. CDR1 is MNHEY and CDR2 is SVGAGI in the germline V gene. With 3 bases removed from V and 2 bases from J, the gap between germline ends came to 7 bases. The CDR3 loop is CASSYTGQETQYF. The DNA for the CDR3 is TGTGCCAGCAGTTATACAGGGCAAGAGACCCAGTACTTC.

Many counts were recorded for this clonotype. The chain is built from TRBV7-2 and TRBJ2-2; D call uncertain. This CDR3 has 16 amino acids. CDR1 SGHTA and CDR2 FQGNSA come from the germline V gene. The V and J ends lost 8 bases and 1 base respectively, with 17 bases between them. For the CDR3, the DNA is TGTGCCAGCCGAGGCCCTTGGGCGGTGAACACCGGGGAGCTGTTTTTT. It encodes CASRGPWAVNTGELFF.

This clonotype is labeled medium-sized. This CDR3 reads CASSSLDRGALHF. CDR3 coding DNA: TGTGCCAGCAGCTCCTTGGACAGAGGAGCCCTCCACTTT. The gene calls are TRBV7-6 and TRBJ1-6; D possibly corresponds to TRBD1 (6 bases). V was trimmed by 4 bases and J by 14 bases, leaving 15 bases between them. Per germline, CDR1 SGHVS and CDR2 FNYEAQ. The length of the CDR3 is 13 residues.

This clonotype occurred many times. This rearrangement joins TRBV7-2 to TRBJ2-5; 8 nucleotides match TRBD1. Germline V gives CDR1 SGHTA, CDR2 FQGNSA. J lost 5 bases, V lost 4 bases, and 6 bases had no gene match. There are 14 residues in the CDR3. The CDR3 DNA reads as TGTGCCAGCAGCTCTCAGGGGGCGGGGGAGACCCAGTACTTC. It translates to CASSSQGAGETQYF.

The chain recombines TRBV20-1 with TRBJ2-2; possible D gene TRBD1, 5 bases. V gave up 8 bases and J gave up 7 bases, with 17 bases separating them. Germline V gene sequence: CDR1 DFQATT, CDR2 SNEGSKA (reference sequence). The CDR3 sequence is 13 residues long. The DNA of the CDR3 is TGCAGTTTGGGGCAGGCCCTCCACGGGGAGCTGTTTTTT. This translates into CSLGQALHGELFF.

DNA for the CDR3: TGCGCCAGCACCCTGACAGGGTCCCAAGAGACCCAGTACTTC. Encoded protein: CASTLTGSQETQYF. This rearrangement joins TRBV5-1 to TRBJ2-5, with 7 bases that match TRBD1. With V trimmed by 6 bases and J by 1 base, 6 bases remained unmatched. There are 14 residues in the CDR3. Germline CDR1 SGHRS, CDR2 YFSETQ.

This clonotype was seen many times. Germline and junction disagree at one end, which may indicate a read error. This chain connects TRBV24-1 to TRBJ2-2, with D perhaps TRBD2 (5 bases). Germline loops: CDR1 KGHDR, CDR2 SFDVKD. The CDR3 extends over 14 amino acids. The CDR3 DNA is TGTGCCACCAGTACTAGTGCGGGCGTGGTGGAGCTTTTTTTT. This translates into CATSTSAGVVELFF.

This sequence joins TRBV27 and TRBJ2-5, with 14 nucleotides matching TRBD2. Germline V CDR1 and CDR2: MNHEY, SMNVEV (reference sequence). This CDR3 comprises 15 residues. Trimming removed 6 bases from V and 4 bases from J; junction bases left unmatched: 4. In DNA, the CDR3 is TGTGCCAGCAGGGCGGGACTAGCGGGAGTAGAGACCCAGTACTTC. Protein product: CASRAGLAGVETQYF.

This clonotype was counted many times. This chain links TRBV7-7 with TRBJ2-5, with 8 bases matching TRBD1. The V and J ends lost 2 bases and 4 bases, in that order; junction bases with no gene match: 3. CDR1 is SSHAT, CDR2 FNYEAQ, per germline (reference sequence). CDR3 size: 14 residues. The CDR3 DNA reads as TGTGCCAGCAGCTTAAGACAGGGGAGAGAGACCCAGTACTTC. Translating gives CASSLRQGRETQYF.